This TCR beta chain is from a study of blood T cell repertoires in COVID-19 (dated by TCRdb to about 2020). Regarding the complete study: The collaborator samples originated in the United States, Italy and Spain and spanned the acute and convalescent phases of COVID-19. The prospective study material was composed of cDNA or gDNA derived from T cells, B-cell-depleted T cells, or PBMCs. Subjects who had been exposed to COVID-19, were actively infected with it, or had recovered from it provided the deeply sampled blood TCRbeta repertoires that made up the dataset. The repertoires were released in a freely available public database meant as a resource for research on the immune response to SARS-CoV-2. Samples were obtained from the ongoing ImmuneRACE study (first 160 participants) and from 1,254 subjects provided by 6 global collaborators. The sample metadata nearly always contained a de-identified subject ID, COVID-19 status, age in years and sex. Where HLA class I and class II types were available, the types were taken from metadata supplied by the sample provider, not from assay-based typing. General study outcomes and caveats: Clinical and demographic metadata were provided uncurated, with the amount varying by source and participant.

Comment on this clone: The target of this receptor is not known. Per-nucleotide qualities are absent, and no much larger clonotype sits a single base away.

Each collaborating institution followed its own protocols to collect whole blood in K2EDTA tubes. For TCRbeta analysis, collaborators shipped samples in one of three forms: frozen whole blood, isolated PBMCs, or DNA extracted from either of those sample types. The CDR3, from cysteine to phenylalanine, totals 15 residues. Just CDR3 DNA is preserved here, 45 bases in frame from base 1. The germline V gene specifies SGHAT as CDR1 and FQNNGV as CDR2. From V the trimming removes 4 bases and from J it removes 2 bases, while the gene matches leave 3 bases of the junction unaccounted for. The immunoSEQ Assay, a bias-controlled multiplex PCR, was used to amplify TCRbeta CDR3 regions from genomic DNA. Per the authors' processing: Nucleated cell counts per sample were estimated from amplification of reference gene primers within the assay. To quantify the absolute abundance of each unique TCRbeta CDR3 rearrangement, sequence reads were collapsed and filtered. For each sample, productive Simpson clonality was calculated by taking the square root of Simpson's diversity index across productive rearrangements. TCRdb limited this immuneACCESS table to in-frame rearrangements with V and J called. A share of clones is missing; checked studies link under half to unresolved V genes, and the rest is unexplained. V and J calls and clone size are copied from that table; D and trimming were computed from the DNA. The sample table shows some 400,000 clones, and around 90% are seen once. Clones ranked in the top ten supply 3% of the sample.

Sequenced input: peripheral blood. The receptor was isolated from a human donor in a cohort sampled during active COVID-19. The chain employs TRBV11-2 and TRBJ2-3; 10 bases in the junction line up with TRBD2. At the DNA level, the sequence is TGTGCCAGCAGCTGGACTAGCGGAGACACAGATACGCAGTATTTT. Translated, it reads CASSWTSGDTDTQYF.